The sequence of this T cell receptor beta chain was determined in a study of shared clonotypes between healthy human individuals. Here immunoSEQ multiplex PCR was the method, and the copy in TCRdb shows in-frame clones only, minus some. The sample lists some 2,000,000 clones, more than 90% seen once, with around 0.13% in the top ten. Concerning this clone: The antigen is not known.

Study conclusions and caveats: Sharing across four donors was highest in naive CD4 (roughly 5%) and lowest in memory CD8 (0.4%). Compared with clonotypes that all four donors shared, non-shared clonotypes had lower generation probabilities.

Per the germline V gene, CDR1 is SEHNR and CDR2 is FQNEAQ (reference sequence). The CDR3 consists of 14 residues. Trimming took 0 bases from V and 4 from J, leaving 8 bases between them. Healthy and HIV-negative, the adult donors had no recent acute infections or vaccinations. The source is a man between 18 and 35 years old in good health. Sequencing input: naive CD4+ T cells sorted from blood. Documented subset: CD45RA+ positively selected. The chain links TRBV7-9 to TRBJ2-3, with D possibly matching TRBD2 (5 bases). This CDR3 reads CASSLAPSPDTQYF. DNA for the CDR3: TGTGCCAGCAGCTTAGCGCCTAGCCCAGATACGCAGTATTTT.